This T cell receptor beta chain was documented in a study of blood T cell repertoires in COVID-19. Study in general: Material from acute and convalescent COVID-19 was sourced from the United States, Italy and Spain. Sources were T cells, B-cell-depleted T cells, or PBMCs; the material itself was cDNA or gDNA.

Trimming left V 1 base short and J 1 base short, with 7 bases between. CDR1 and CDR2 from the germline V gene are SGHVS and FQNEAQ. The CDR3 extends over 14 amino acids. In the original workflow: Amplification with reference gene primers provided the estimates of nucleated cell counts. Data came from immunoSEQ multiplex PCR; TCRdb stores just in-frame clones and leaves some out. V and J calls and clone size are those listed in that table; D and trimming were worked out from the DNA. Found here are 87,000 or so clones, roughly 88% of them singletons; the top ten hold over 8.5%. This sequence originates from a man at least 80 years old with acute or convalescent COVID-19. Input material: peripheral blood. The chain combines TRBV7-8 with TRBJ1-2; the D gene is possibly TRBD1 (6 bases). The DNA for the CDR3 is TGTGCCAGCAGCTTAGACAGGGATAACTATGGCTACACCTTC. Its translation is CASSLDRDNYGYTF. Full variable domain (remainder filled in from reference TRBV7-8 and TRBJ1-2): GAGVSQSPRYKVAKRGQDVALRCDPISGHVSLFWYQQALGQGPEFLTYFQNEAQLDKSGLPSDRFFAERPEGSVSTLKIQRTQQEDSAVYLCASSLDRDNYGYTFGSGTRLTVV.